This is a list of T cell receptor beta chains from one sample in a study of blood T cell repertoires in COVID-19. The repertoire was sequenced with immunoSEQ multiplex PCR; TCRdb's copy has only in-frame clones and lacks some. This repertoire shows around 400,000 clones, over 75% found once; its top ten account for about 2.3%. The material sequenced was peripheral blood. Receptors originate from an older woman with COVID-19, enrolled during active disease. The conserved cysteine and the conserved F or W are not part of the CDR3 here. Each record gives: CDR3 length, V gene, J gene, CDR3 protein.

CDR3 length: 13
V gene: TRBV5-5
J gene: TRBJ1-5
CDR3 protein: ASSLLIGINQPQH

CDR3 length: 9
V gene: TRBV3-1/TRBV3-2
J gene: TRBJ2-1
CDR3 protein: ASRTTSEQF

CDR3 length: 14
V gene: TRBV19
J gene: TRBJ2-1
CDR3 protein: ASSDTSGGPYNEQF

CDR3 length: 13
V gene: TRBV6-2/TRBV6-3
J gene: TRBJ2-3
CDR3 protein: ASSYGSSSTDTQY

CDR3 length: 14
V gene: TRBV27
J gene: TRBJ1-2
CDR3 protein: ASSRQGNMANYGYT

CDR3 length: 16
V gene: TRBV5-4
J gene: TRBJ2-7
CDR3 protein: ASSRSPGLAGGPYEQY

CDR3 length: 13
V gene: TRBV11-2
J gene: TRBJ2-3
CDR3 protein: ASSNSGLGTDTQY

CDR3 length: 11
V gene: TRBV29-1
J gene: TRBJ1-5
CDR3 protein: SAQGTGNQPQH

CDR3 length: 15
V gene: TRBV5-1
J gene: TRBJ1-5
CDR3 protein: ASSPEGGTYSNQPQH

CDR3 length: 12
V gene: TRBV19
J gene: TRBJ1-5
CDR3 protein: ASSRGQMLQPQH

CDR3 length: 12
V gene: TRBV6-5
J gene: TRBJ2-7
CDR3 protein: ASTNAGRGSEQY

CDR3 length: 13
V gene: TRBV11-1
J gene: TRBJ1-1
CDR3 protein: ASSLDRGGSTEAF

CDR3 length: 13
V gene: TRBV6-1
J gene: TRBJ1-2
CDR3 protein: ASSEVQGRMDGYT

CDR3 length: 14
V gene: TRBV15
J gene: TRBJ1-1
CDR3 protein: ATSRPNWDRDTEAF

CDR3 length: 11
V gene: TRBV10-3
J gene: TRBJ2-7
CDR3 protein: ATATSGPFEQY

CDR3 length: 10
V gene: TRBV7-9
J gene: TRBJ2-7
CDR3 protein: ASSSDRAEQY

CDR3 length: 12
V gene: TRBV6-5
J gene: TRBJ2-1
CDR3 protein: ASTERGGRNEQF

CDR3 length: 13
V gene: TRBV7-8
J gene: TRBJ2-1
CDR3 protein: ASSRGQNDHNEQF

CDR3 length: 13
V gene: TRBV5-1
J gene: TRBJ2-2
CDR3 protein: ASRRLVGDTGELF

CDR3 length: 14
V gene: TRBV7-8
J gene: TRBJ1-6
CDR3 protein: ASSRTGLSYNSPLH

CDR3 length: 14
V gene: TRBV6-2/TRBV6-3
J gene: TRBJ2-2
CDR3 protein: ASSYRPTSEGGELF

CDR3 length: 14
V gene: TRBV3-1/TRBV3-2
J gene: TRBJ2-3
CDR3 protein: ASSQRTSGFTDTQY

CDR3 length: 12
V gene: TRBV10-3
J gene: TRBJ2-3
CDR3 protein: AIRSSSGADTQY

CDR3 length: 12
V gene: TRBV6-5
J gene: TRBJ2-3
CDR3 protein: ASSPRTGADTQY

CDR3 length: 13
V gene: TRBV4-1
J gene: TRBJ1-1
CDR3 protein: ASSQDLQGNTEAF

CDR3 length: 11
V gene: TRBV6-5
J gene: TRBJ2-7
CDR3 protein: ASSLGDRGEQY

CDR3 length: 13
V gene: TRBV2
J gene: TRBJ2-3
CDR3 protein: ASSEDSGGPDTQY

CDR3 length: 12
V gene: TRBV18
J gene: TRBJ1-4
CDR3 protein: ASSRQGADEKLF

CDR3 length: 12
V gene: TRBV30
J gene: TRBJ1-1
CDR3 protein: AWVTGWSGTEAF

CDR3 length: 13
V gene: TRBV4-1
J gene: TRBJ2-1
CDR3 protein: ASSQDSGVGNEQF

CDR3 length: 13
V gene: TRBV6-6
J gene: TRBJ2-7
CDR3 protein: ASRRDRDKGHEQY

CDR3 length: 10
V gene: TRBV7-9
J gene: TRBJ2-5
CDR3 protein: ASSFPKETQY

CDR3 length: 16
V gene: TRBV5-1
J gene: TRBJ2-1
CDR3 protein: ASSDGTSGAVIYNEQF

CDR3 length: 12
V gene: TRBV7-2
J gene: TRBJ2-3
CDR3 protein: ASSVGQGTDTQY

CDR3 length: 16
V gene: TRBV15
J gene: TRBJ1-3
CDR3 protein: ATSRDIGQGRVGNTIY

CDR3 length: 13
V gene: TRBV9
J gene: TRBJ2-1
CDR3 protein: ASTSGGPGGNEQF

CDR3 length: 12
V gene: TRBV19
J gene: TRBJ1-5
CDR3 protein: ATDGQGANQPQH

CDR3 length: 14
V gene: TRBV28
J gene: TRBJ2-5
CDR3 protein: ASSPTGTNLGETQY

CDR3 length: 11
V gene: TRBV19
J gene: TRBJ2-3
CDR3 protein: ATLGTETDTQY

CDR3 length: 15
V gene: TRBV3-1/TRBV3-2
J gene: TRBJ2-1
CDR3 protein: ASSREGTSGPYNEQF